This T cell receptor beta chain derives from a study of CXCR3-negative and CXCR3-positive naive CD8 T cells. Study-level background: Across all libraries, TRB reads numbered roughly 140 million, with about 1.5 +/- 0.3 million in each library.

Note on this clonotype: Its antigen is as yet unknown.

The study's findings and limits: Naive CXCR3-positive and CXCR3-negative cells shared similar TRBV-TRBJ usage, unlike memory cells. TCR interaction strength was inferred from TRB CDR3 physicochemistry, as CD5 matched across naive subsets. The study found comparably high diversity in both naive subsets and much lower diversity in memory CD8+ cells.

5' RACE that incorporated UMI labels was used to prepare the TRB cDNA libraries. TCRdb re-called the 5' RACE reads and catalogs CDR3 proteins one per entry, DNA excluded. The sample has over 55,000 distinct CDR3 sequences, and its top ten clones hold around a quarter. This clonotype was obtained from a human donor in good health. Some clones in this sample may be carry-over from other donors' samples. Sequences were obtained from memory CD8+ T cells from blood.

CDR3 region: CASSSGTSGDEQYF. The chain is built from TRBV7-9 and TRBJ2-7; TCRdb calls TRBD2, which cannot be checked without DNA. This CDR3 spans 14 amino acids. Germline CDR1 SEHNR, CDR2 FQNEAQ (reference sequence).